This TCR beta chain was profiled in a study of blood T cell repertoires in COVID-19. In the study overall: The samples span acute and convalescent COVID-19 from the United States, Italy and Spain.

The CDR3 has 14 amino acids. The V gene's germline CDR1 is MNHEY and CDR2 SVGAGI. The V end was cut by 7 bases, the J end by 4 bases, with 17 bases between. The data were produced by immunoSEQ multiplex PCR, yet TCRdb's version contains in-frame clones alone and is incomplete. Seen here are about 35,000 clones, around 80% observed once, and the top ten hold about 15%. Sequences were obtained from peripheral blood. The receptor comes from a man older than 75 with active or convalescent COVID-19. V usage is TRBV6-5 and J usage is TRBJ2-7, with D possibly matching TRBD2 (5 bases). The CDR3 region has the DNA TGTGCCAGCAAGTCGGGGATGGTTGGGTACGAGCAGTACTTC. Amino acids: CASKSGMVGYEQYF.